What follows are 30 T cell receptor beta chains derived from one specimen sequenced in a study of cytomegalovirus exposure and HLA in healthy donors. The PCR used 60 Vbeta and 13 Jbeta primers. TCRdb keeps only in-frame clones here, not all; method: immunoSEQ multiplex PCR. The table includes approximately 90,000 clones, 76% detected once. Sequenced: PBMCs. The receptor set was obtained from a male donor in good health and CMV-seronegative.

The chain recombines TRBV19 with TRBJ2-3, with TRBD2 matching 13 bases. Germline CDR1 reads LNHDA; CDR2 reads SQIVND (reference sequence). This CDR3 is built from 16 residues. After removal of 5 bases from V and 2 bases from J, the junction contained 4 bases not matched to a gene. In DNA, the CDR3 is TGTGCCAGTAGTCTGGGACTAGCGGGGACCACAGATACGCAGTATTTT. Protein: CASSLGLAGTTDTQYF.

The V gene is TRBV6-6, the J gene TRBJ1-2; TRBD1 might be the D (5 bases). Germline CDR1 reads MNHNY; CDR2 reads SVGAGI (reference sequence). The CDR3 covers 15 residues. V lost 0 bases and J lost 3, with 11 bases in between. CDR3 in DNA: TGTGCCAGCAGTTACTCGGGAGGGGACCACTATGGCTACACCTTC. As protein: CASSYSGGDHYGYTF.

CDR3 in DNA: TGTGCCAGCAGTGAGAATTGGAGTGGAGGAGAAGAGACCCAGTACTTC. This codes for CASSENWSGGEETQYF. The chain links TRBV25-1 to TRBJ2-5; D might be TRBD2 (5 bases). The CDR3 loop spans 16 amino acids. The germline V and J ends were trimmed by 3 bases and 3 bases, with 17 bases remaining between them. CDR1 is MGHDK, CDR2 SYGVNS, per germline.

The V gene is TRBV9, the J gene TRBJ2-3; 12 bases are shared with TRBD1. The J segment lost 4 bases and the V segment lost 5 bases, leaving 2 bases of the junction unmatched. CDR1 is SGDLS, CDR2 YYNGEE, per germline. The CDR3 sequence is 14 residues long. The CDR3 coding sequence is TGTGCCAGCAGGGGGACAGGGGGCTCAGATACGCAGTATTTT. It encodes CASRGTGGSDTQYF. Filled out from reference TRBV9 and TRBJ2-3, the complete variable domain reads DSGVTQTPKHLITATGQRVTLRCSPRSGDLSVYWYQQSLDQGLQFLIQYYNGEERAKGNILERFSAQQFPDLHSELNLSSLELGDSALYFCASRGTGGSDTQYFGPGTRLTVL.

The chain has TRBV12-2 and TRBJ2-5; the table's TRBD2 call for D was not verified on the DNA. TRBV12-2 is flagged as a pseudogene. The CDR3 is 10 residues long. CDR3 loop: CASRPGTNYF. The CDR3 coding sequence is TGTGCAAGTCGCCCCGGGACTAATTACTTC.

This clone showed up just once. The genes are TRBV27 and TRBJ1-5, with a tentative D call TRBD1 (5 bases). CDR3 length equals 14 residues. Germline loops: CDR1 MNHEY, CDR2 SMNVEV (reference sequence). Trimming pared 2 bases from V and 4 bases from J, leaving 9 bases between. The CDR3 DNA is TGTGCCAGCAGTTTACCAGGGCCGAATCAGCCCCAGCATTTT. It translates to CASSLPGPNQPQHF.

V gene TRBV6-6 combines with J gene TRBJ1-5; the D gene is possibly TRBD1 (6 bases). V lost 5 bases, J lost 4 bases, and 15 bases lay in between. Looked up from germline, CDR1 is MNHNY and CDR2 is SVGAGI (reference sequence). The CDR3 is 15 amino acids. In nucleotides, the CDR3 is TGTGCCAGCAGTCACAGGGCCGTCCCAAATCAGCCCCAGCATTTT. Its translation: CASSHRAVPNQPQHF.

This chain joins TRBV19 and TRBJ2-5; 10 bases match TRBD2. TRBJ2-7 matches the DNA end more closely, so the J call is doubtful. CDR3 length equals 19 residues. CDR1 is LNHDA and CDR2 is SQIVND in the germline V gene (reference sequence). In DNA form, the CDR3 reads TGTGCCAGCCGGGGGGCGCCCGGTCTAGCGGGAGATAGGTCCTACGAGCAGTACTTC. Protein sequence: CASRGAPGLAGDRSYEQYF.

V gene TRBV28 combines with J gene TRBJ2-1; D gene uncertain. The length of the CDR3 is 14 residues. Looked up from germline, CDR1 is MDHEN and CDR2 is SYDVKM. The V gene lost 7 bases and the J gene lost 9 bases, with 19 bases spanning the gap. The CDR3 here is CASTTAVYLGEQFF. In DNA form, the CDR3 reads TGTGCCAGCACTACCGCGGTGTATCTAGGTGAGCAGTTCTTC.

This clone was seen more than once but under ten times. The junction departs from germline at one end; a sequencing error may be responsible. The chain carries TRBV7-2 and TRBJ2-7; 8 bases are shared with TRBD2. Germline values: CDR1 SGHTA, CDR2 FQGNSA. The CDR3 loop spans 12 amino acids. The chain's CDR3 is CASSLDGGGRNF. DNA for the CDR3: TGTGCCAGCAGCTTAGATGGCGGGGGGCGGAACTTC.

The chain uses TRBV2 and TRBJ1-5; 7 bases line up with TRBD1. The J segment lost 2 bases and the V segment lost 4 bases, leaving 2 bases of the junction unmatched. The V gene's germline CDR1 is SNHLY and CDR2 FYNNEI. The CDR3 has 14 residues. CDR3 protein: CASSAGQGNQPQHF. The CDR3 coding sequence is TGTGCCAGCAGTGCTGGACAGGGCAATCAGCCCCAGCATTTT.

The chain links TRBV6-5 to TRBJ2-3; 7 positions match TRBD1. V lost 6 bases, J lost 2 bases, and 8 bases stayed unmatched. The CDR3 extends over 15 amino acids. The germline V gene encodes CDR1 MNHEY and CDR2 SVGAGI. CDR3 coding DNA: TGTGCCAGCAGCCCCGGACAGGCGAACACAGATACGCAGTATTTT. This translates into CASSPGQANTDTQYF.

The chain links TRBV15 to TRBJ1-1, with D possibly matching TRBD1 (5 bases). V was cut by 3 bases and J by 11 bases, with 13 bases left in between. From germline, CDR1 is LNHNV and CDR2 YYDKDF (reference sequence). CDR3 length equals 12 residues. In DNA, the CDR3 is TGTGCCACCAGCAGGGACACCCAAGCGGCTTTCTTT. Its translation is CATSRDTQAAFF.

J is TRBJ1-2 and V is TRBV4-3; D ambiguous. The V gene's germline CDR1 is LGHNA and CDR2 YSLEER. V lost 0 bases and J 11 bases, leaving 13 bases between the germline ends. This CDR3 is built from 13 residues. CDR3 residues: CASSQDKGVVYTF. In DNA, the CDR3 is TGCGCCAGCAGCCAAGATAAGGGAGTGGTGTACACCTTC.

The V call is TRBV5-1, the J call TRBJ1-2; D gene unclear. The CDR3 covers 13 residues. V was clipped by 3 bases and J by 1 base, with 7 bases between them. Germline V gene lookup returns CDR1 SGHRS and CDR2 YFSETQ. The CDR3 DNA reads TGCGCCAGCAGCTACTCCCGTAACTATGGCTACACCTTC. Protein product: CASSYSRNYGYTF. Full variable domain (outside the CDR3, taken from reference TRBV5-1 and TRBJ1-2): KAGVTQTPRYLIKTRGQQVTLSCSPISGHRSVSWYQQTPGQGLQFLFEYFSETQRNKGNFPGRFSGRQFSNSRSEMNVSTLELGDSALYLCASSYSRNYGYTFGSGTRLTVV.

This chain connects TRBV27 to TRBJ1-5, with 10 bases identical to TRBD1. From germline, CDR1 is MNHEY and CDR2 SMNVEV (reference sequence). V lost 0 bases to trimming and J lost 8 bases; unmatched junction nucleotides: 4. The CDR3 sequence is 15 residues long. CDR3 in DNA: TGTGCCAGCAGTTTATCGACAGGGGGCAGGGAGCCCCAGCATTTT. Translating gives CASSLSTGGREPQHF.

This chain uses TRBV7-9 with TRBJ1-5; a possible D gene is TRBD1 (5 bases). This CDR3 has 18 residues. Germline CDR1 reads SEHNR; CDR2 reads FQNEAQ (reference sequence). Deletions cut 5 bases from V and 0 bases from J, with 20 bases between. CDR3 protein: CASSPLPGGTDSNQPQHF. The CDR3 coding sequence is TGTGCCAGCAGCCCCCTCCCCGGGGGGACGGATAGCAATCAGCCCCAGCATTTT.

This sequence joins TRBV6-5 and TRBJ2-7; possibly TRBD1 for D (6 bases). Between the trimmed V and J ends, which lost 5 bases and 7 bases, there was a span of 18 bases. The germline V gene encodes CDR1 MNHEY and CDR2 SVGAGI. This CDR3 contains 14 residues. The CDR3 coding sequence is TGTGCCAGCAGTCATCGCGAAAGGGGGAGTGAGCAGTACTTC. It encodes CASSHRERGSEQYF.

The rearrangement uses TRBV28 and TRBJ1-1; TRBD1 might be the D (6 bases). The CDR3 runs 15 residues. Trimming removed 8 bases at V and 4 bases at J, with 20 bases between. CDR1 and CDR2 from the germline V gene are MDHEN and SYDVKM. Written as DNA, the CDR3 is TGTGCCAGCGGCCCTGGGCAGGGGTGGGGCACTGAAGCTTTCTTT. This codes for CASGPGQGWGTEAFF.

V gene TRBV9 combines with J gene TRBJ1-2; 7 bases align to TRBD1. J was trimmed by 3 bases and V by 7 bases; bases with no gene match: 18. The germline V gene encodes CDR1 SGDLS and CDR2 YYNGEE. The CDR3 has 17 amino acids. The CDR3: CASSPSGTAPYHYGYTF. CDR3 DNA: TGTGCCAGCTCACCCTCCGGGACAGCGCCGTACCACTATGGCTACACCTTC. The full variable domain, completed using reference TRBV9 and TRBJ1-2, is DSGVTQTPKHLITATGQRVTLRCSPRSGDLSVYWYQQSLDQGLQFLIQYYNGEERAKGNILERFSAQQFPDLHSELNLSSLELGDSALYFCASSPSGTAPYHYGYTFGSGTRLTVV.

The chain joins TRBV7-3 to TRBJ2-1; TRBD2 is a possible D gene (5 bases). The CDR3 totals 12 residues. Germline-derived CDR1 and CDR2 are SGHTA and FQGTGA. The germline V and J ends were trimmed by 6 bases and 9 bases, with 12 bases remaining between them. CDR3 protein: CASRLVLIEQFF. In DNA, the CDR3 is TGTGCCAGCAGACTAGTTCTCATTGAGCAGTTCTTC. Full variable domain (rest looked up from reference TRBV7-3 and TRBJ2-1): GAGVSQTPSNKVTEKGKYVELRCDPISGHTALYWYRQSLGQGPEFLIYFQGTGAADDSGLPNDRFFAVRPEGSVSTLKIQRTERGDSAVYLCASRLVLIEQFFGPGTRLTVL.

The CDR3 protein is CASSFPRGLGTGELFF. In DNA, the CDR3 is TGTGCCAGCAGCTTCCCCAGGGGGCTTGGCACCGGGGAGCTGTTTTTT. The chain recombines TRBV5-4 with TRBJ2-2; 8 bases are shared with TRBD1. Losses at the gene ends were 2 bases for V and 4 bases for J; bases not matched to a gene: 7. The germline V gene has CDR1 SGHNT and CDR2 YYREEE (reference sequence). This CDR3 spans 16 amino acids. Based on the CDR3 plus reference TRBV5-4 and TRBJ2-2, the full variable domain is ETGVTQSPTHLIKTRGQQVTLRCSSQSGHNTVSWYQQALGQGPQFIFQYYREEENGRGNFPPRFSGLQFPNYSSELNVNALELDDSALYLCASSFPRGLGTGELFFGEGSRLTVL.

This rearrangement joins TRBV28 to TRBJ2-7; weak D call: TRBD2 (5 bases). The CDR3 runs 13 residues. CDR1 is MDHEN and CDR2 is SYDVKM in the germline V gene. With 5 bases removed from V and 2 bases from J, the gap between germline ends came to 10 bases. This CDR3 is CASSARTPYEQYF. For the CDR3, the DNA is TGTGCCAGCAGTGCAAGGACTCCCTACGAGCAGTACTTC. Variable domain in full (rest from reference TRBV28 and TRBJ2-7): DVKVTQSSRYLVKRTGEKVFLECVQDMDHENMFWYRQDPGLGLRLIYFSYDVKMKEKGDIPEGYSVSREKKERFSLILESASTNQTSMYLCASSARTPYEQYFGPGTRLTVT.

The gene calls are TRBV10-1 and TRBJ1-4; D remains ambiguous. CDR1 WNHNN and CDR2 SYGVQD come from the germline V gene (reference sequence). The CDR3 covers 17 residues. Trimming removed 5 bases at V and 4 bases at J, with 20 bases between. The CDR3 sequence: CASSSLAGPAGNEKLFF. The CDR3 DNA sequence: TGCGCCAGCAGTTCCCTGGCGGGCCCCGCGGGTAATGAAAAACTGTTTTTT.

This chain joins TRBV7-9 and TRBJ1-1, with D possibly matching TRBD1 (5 bases). CDR3 length: 16 amino acids. Trimming took 3 bases from V and 1 from J, leaving 15 bases between them. The germline gives CDR1 SEHNR, CDR2 FQNEAQ (reference sequence). The CDR3 reads CASSFLRRTTNTEAFF. The CDR3 DNA follows: TGTGCCAGCAGCTTCCTACGTCGGACAACGAACACTGAAGCTTTCTTT.

In its sample, this clone was seen once. The chain uses TRBV28 and TRBJ1-2; D may be TRBD1 (5 bases). The CDR3 loop spans 16 amino acids. V gave up 6 bases and J gave up 5 bases, with 22 bases separating them. Germline CDR1 reads MDHEN; CDR2 reads SYDVKM. CDR3 DNA: TGTGCCAGCAGCCCCAATTTAGCAGGGCGGCGGTATGGCTACACCTTC. This codes for CASSPNLAGRRYGYTF.

The chain recombines TRBV7-2 with TRBJ2-5; D gene uncertain. The CDR3 contains 12 residues. Germline values: CDR1 SGHTA, CDR2 FQGNSA. V lost 5 bases, J lost 13 bases, and 17 bases lay in between. CDR3 protein: CASSPLNSFPYF. CDR3 coding DNA: TGTGCCAGCAGCCCCCTCAATAGCTTCCCGTACTTC.

The gene calls are TRBV28 and TRBJ1-2, with 10 bases matching TRBD1. The V gene's germline CDR1 is MDHEN and CDR2 SYDVKM. The CDR3 is 17 amino acids. J was trimmed by 3 bases and V by 1 base; bases with no gene match: 8. For the CDR3, the DNA is TGTGCCAGCAGTTTATTCCCGGGACAGGGGTATCACTATGGCTACACCTTC. This gives the protein CASSLFPGQGYHYGYTF.

The chain employs TRBV19 and TRBJ1-1; D gene ambiguous. Germline V gives CDR1 LNHDA, CDR2 SQIVND (reference sequence). V was clipped by 3 bases and J by 5 bases, with 13 bases between them. The CDR3 is made up of 14 amino acids. The CDR3 region has the DNA TGTGCCAGTAGTATGGGTGTTCCGAGGACTGAAGCTTTCTTT. Translated: CASSMGVPRTEAFF.

V and J are TRBV5-8 and TRBJ2-5; 10 nucleotides agree with TRBD1. The end of the DNA is better explained by TRBJ2-7, so the J call may be wrong. The CDR3 extends over 14 amino acids. The germline V gene has CDR1 SGHTS and CDR2 YDEGEE. DNA for the CDR3: TGTGCCAGCATCCCGGGACAGGGGTACTACGAGCAGTACTTC. This gives the protein CASIPGQGYYEQYF.